This section outlines one TCR beta chain sequence together with its context. Antigen unknown. The sample is drawn from a study of monozygotic twins with inflammatory bowel disease. Germline loops: CDR1 MDHEN, CDR2 SYDVKM. The CDR3 has 16 residues. Overall study findings and caveats: Patient repertoire variability may have increased through differing immunosuppressive treatments.

Blood samples, whole and unsorted for T cells, yielded the isolated total RNA. With around 15 and 9 cycles respectively, two nested PCRs were carried out on TCRalpha and TCRbeta cDNA. Each CDR3 protein gets one entry in TCRdb, which reprocessed the 5' RACE reads and gives no DNA. The table lists 300,000 to 400,000 distinct CDR3 sequences. Input material: blood. The chain is built from TRBV28 and TRBJ1-2; lacking DNA, the TRBD1 call made by TCRdb goes unchecked. The origin of this receptor is a human donor with ulcerative colitis or Crohn's disease, or a healthy co-twin of an affected twin (not recorded which). CDR3 sequence: CASSLLRDRGRVGYTF.